Included here is one T cell receptor beta chain sequence, with context. Profiled with immunoSEQ multiplex PCR; TCRdb holds only in-frame clones, not every one. The sample has some 240,000 clones; about 87% are singletons. This sample was included in a study of blood T cell repertoires in COVID-19. As for the study in general: From T cells, B-cell-depleted T cells, or PBMCs came the material, which was cDNA or gDNA.

Individuals aged 18 to 89 years were recruited from approximately 22 US areas. It was within 2 weeks before study entry that exposed participants met a COVID-19 case. CDR3 length: 16 amino acids. Trimming left V 4 bases short and J 0 bases short, with 15 bases between. Germline lookup yields CDR1 SEHNR and CDR2 FQNEAQ (reference sequence). V is TRBV7-9 and J is TRBJ1-1, with D unclear. Sequenced: PBMCs or T cells enriched from blood (not recorded which). The source is a woman aged 40-49 years who had been exposed to COVID-19. CDR3 sequence reads: CASSWAPTRMNTEAFF. CDR3 DNA: TGTGCCAGCAGCTGGGCCCCCACAAGGATGAACACTGAAGCTTTCTTT. The full variable domain, its missing parts supplied by reference TRBV7-9 and TRBJ1-1, is DTGVSQNPRHKITKRGQNVTFRCDPISEHNRLYWYRQTLGQGPEFLTYFQNEAQLEKSRLLSDRFSAERPKGSFSTLEIQRTEQGDSAMYLCASSWAPTRMNTEAFFGQGTRLTVV.